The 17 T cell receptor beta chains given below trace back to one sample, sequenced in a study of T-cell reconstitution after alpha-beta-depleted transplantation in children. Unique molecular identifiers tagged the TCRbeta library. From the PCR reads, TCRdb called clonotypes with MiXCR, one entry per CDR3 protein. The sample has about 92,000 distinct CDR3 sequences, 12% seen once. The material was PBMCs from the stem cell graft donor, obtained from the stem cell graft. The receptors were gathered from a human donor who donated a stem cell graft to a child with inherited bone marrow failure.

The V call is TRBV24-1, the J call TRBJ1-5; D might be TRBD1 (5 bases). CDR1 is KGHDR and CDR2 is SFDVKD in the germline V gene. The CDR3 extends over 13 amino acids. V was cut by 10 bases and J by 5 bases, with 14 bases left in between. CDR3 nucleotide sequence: TGTGCCACGGGGACGGGGTCGGATCAGCCCCAGCATTTT. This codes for CATGTGSDQPQHF.

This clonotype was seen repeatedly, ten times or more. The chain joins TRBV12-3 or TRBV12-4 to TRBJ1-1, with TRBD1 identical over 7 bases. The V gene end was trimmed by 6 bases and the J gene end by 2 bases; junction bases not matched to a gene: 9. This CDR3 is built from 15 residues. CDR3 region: CASRRLTGLNTEAFF. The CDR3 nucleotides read TGTGCCAGCAGGAGGCTGACAGGGCTAAACACTGAAGCTTTCTTT.

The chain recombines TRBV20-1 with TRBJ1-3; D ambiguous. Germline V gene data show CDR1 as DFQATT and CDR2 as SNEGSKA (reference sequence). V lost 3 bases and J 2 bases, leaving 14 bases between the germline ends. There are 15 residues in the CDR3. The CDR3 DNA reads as TGCAGTGCTAGGGCACCCCCGGGCCCTGGAAACACCATATATTTT. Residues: CSARAPPGPGNTIYF.

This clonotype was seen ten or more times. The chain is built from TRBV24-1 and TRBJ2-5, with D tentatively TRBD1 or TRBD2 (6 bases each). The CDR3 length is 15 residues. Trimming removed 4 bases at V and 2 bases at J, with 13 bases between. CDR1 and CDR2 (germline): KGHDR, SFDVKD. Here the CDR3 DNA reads TGTGCCACCAGTGACTCTGGAGGGGGTCAAGAGACCCAGTACTTC. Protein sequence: CATSDSGGGQETQYF.

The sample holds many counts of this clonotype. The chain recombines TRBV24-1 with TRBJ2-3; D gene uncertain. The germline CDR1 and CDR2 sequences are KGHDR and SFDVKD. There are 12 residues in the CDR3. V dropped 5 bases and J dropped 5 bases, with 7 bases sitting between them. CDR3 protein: CATSGNRDTQYF. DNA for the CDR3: TGTGCCACCAGTGGGAATCGAGATACGCAGTATTTT.

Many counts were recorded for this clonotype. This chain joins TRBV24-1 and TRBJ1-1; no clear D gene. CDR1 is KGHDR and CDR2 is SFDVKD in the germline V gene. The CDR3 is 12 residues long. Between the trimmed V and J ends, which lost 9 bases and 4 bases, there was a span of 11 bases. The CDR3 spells CATPRGGTEAFF. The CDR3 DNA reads TGTGCCACCCCACGGGGTGGCACTGAAGCTTTCTTT.

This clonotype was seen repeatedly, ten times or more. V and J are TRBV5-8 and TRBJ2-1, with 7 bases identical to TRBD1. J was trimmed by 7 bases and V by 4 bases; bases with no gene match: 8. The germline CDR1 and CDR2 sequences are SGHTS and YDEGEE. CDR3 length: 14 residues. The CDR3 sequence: CASSKTGLYNEQFF. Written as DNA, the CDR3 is TGTGCCAGCAGCAAGACAGGGTTGTATAATGAGCAGTTCTTC.

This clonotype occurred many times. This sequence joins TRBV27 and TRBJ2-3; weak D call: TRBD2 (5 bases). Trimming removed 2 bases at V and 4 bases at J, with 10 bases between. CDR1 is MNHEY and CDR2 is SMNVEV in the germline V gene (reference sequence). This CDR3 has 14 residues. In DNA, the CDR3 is TGTGCCAGCAGTTTACGAGGGCGCCCAGATACGCAGTATTTT. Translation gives CASSLRGRPDTQYF.

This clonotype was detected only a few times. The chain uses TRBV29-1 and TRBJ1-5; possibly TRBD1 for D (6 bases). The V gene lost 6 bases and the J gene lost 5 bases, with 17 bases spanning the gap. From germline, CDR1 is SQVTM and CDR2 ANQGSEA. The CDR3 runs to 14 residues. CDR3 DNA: TGCAGCGTGGGATGGGGGGGGGCCGATCAGCCCCAGCATTTT. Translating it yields CSVGWGGADQPQHF.

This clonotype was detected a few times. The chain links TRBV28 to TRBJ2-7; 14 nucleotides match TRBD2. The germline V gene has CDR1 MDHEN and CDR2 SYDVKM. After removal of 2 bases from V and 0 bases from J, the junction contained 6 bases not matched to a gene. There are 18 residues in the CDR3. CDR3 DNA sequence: TGTGCCAGCAGTTTACCCGGACTAGCGGGAGGACCCTCCTACGAGCAGTACTTC. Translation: CASSLPGLAGGPSYEQYF.

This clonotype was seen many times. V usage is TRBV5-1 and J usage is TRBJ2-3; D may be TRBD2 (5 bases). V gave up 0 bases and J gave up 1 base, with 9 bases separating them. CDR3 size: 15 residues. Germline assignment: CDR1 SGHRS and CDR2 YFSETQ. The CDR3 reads CASSLARGGTDTQYF. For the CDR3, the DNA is TGCGCCAGCAGCTTGGCCCGGGGAGGCACAGATACGCAGTATTTT.

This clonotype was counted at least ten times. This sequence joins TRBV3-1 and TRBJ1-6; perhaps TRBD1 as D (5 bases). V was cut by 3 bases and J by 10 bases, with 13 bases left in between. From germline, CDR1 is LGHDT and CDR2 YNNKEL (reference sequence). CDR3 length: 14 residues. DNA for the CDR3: TGTGCCAGCAGCCAGGGGCCCCGTAACTCACCCCTCCACTTT. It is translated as CASSQGPRNSPLHF.

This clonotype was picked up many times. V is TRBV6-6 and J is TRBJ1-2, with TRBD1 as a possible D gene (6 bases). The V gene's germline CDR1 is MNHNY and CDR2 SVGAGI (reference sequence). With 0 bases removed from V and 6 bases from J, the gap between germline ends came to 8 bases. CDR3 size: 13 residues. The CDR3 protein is CASSYSKGDGYTF. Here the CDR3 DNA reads TGTGCCAGCAGTTACTCGAAGGGGGATGGCTACACCTTC.

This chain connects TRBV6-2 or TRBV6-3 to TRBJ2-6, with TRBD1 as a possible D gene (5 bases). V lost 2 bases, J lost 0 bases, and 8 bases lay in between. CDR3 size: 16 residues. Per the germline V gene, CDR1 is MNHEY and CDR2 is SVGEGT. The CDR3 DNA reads TGTGCCAGCAGTTACAGGGGTATCTCTGGGGCCAACGTCCTGACTTTC. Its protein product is CASSYRGISGANVLTF.

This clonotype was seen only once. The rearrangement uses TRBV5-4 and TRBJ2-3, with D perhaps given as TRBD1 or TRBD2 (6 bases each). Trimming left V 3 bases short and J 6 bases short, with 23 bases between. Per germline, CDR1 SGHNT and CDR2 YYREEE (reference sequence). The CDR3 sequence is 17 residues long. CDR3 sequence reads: CASSSRRGLGDSDTQYF. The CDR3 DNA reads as TGTGCCAGCAGCTCCCGCCGGGGGCTAGGGGATTCGGATACGCAGTATTTT.

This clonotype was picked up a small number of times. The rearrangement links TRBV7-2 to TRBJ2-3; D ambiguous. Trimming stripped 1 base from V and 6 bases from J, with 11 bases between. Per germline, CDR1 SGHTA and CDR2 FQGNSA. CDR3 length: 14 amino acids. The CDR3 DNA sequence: TGTGCCAGCAGCTTAGTTGATGGCGGCGATACGCAGTATTTT. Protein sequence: CASSLVDGGDTQYF.

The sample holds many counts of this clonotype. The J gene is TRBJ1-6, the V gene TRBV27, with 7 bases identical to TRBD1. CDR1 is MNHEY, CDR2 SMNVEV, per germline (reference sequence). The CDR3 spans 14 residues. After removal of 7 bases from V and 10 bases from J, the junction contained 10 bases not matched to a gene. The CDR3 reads CASTSGGSGSPLHF. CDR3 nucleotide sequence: TGTGCCAGCACCTCAGGGGGATCGGGCTCACCCCTCCACTTT.